These 2 T cell receptor beta chains originate from one sample sequenced in a study of beta chain features in type 1 diabetes. The isolated RNA, all of it, was reverse transcribed, so expressed TCRB transcripts were what got sequenced. Profiling relied on immunoSEQ multiplex PCR, and the TCRdb table lists in-frame clones only, not all of them. The sample lists nearly 700,000 clones, 13% occurring once. Notes on the study in general: There was a moderate but significant shortening of TCRB CDR3s in all four CD4+ subsets of Type 1 diabetes patients.

Their target antigens are unknown. The sequenced sample consisted of naive CD4+ T cells from blood. These TCRs come from a man between 18 and 29 years old with type 1 diabetes.

This clone turned up a few times. The chain recombines TRBV4-1 with TRBJ2-2; possibly TRBD2 for D (6 bases). The CDR3 is made up of 16 amino acids. CDR1 is MGHRA and CDR2 is YSYEKL in the germline V gene. Trimming removed 3 bases at V and 2 bases at J, with 13 bases between. CDR3 region: CASSQSGTLNTGELFF. The CDR3 nucleotides are TGCGCCAGCAGCCAGTCCGGGACTTTAAACACCGGGGAGCTGTTTTTT.

V usage is TRBV19 and J usage is TRBJ2-1; 7 bases agree with TRBD1. V trimming: 8 bases; J trimming: 7 bases; junction bases outside the gene matches: 2. There are 11 residues in the CDR3. Germline CDR1 and CDR2: LNHDA and SQIVND (reference sequence). CDR3 sequence reads: CASGRGNEQFF. Here the CDR3 DNA reads TGTGCCAGTGGCAGGGGGAATGAGCAGTTCTTC.